The rows below give T cell receptor beta chains drawn from one sample of a study of T cell repertoires in cytomegalovirus infection. Which antigens these TCRs recognize remains unknown. TCRdb reprocessed the reads with MiXCR, giving one entry per CDR3 protein. The sample consists of about 890,000 distinct CDR3 sequences, less than 35% of them appearing once. The material sequenced was cultured CD8+ T cells from PBMCs, taken from culture after CMV antigen stimulation. The receptors stem from a human donor in good health (CMV status not recorded). Some clones in this sample may be carry-over from other donors' samples. CDR3s include the opening cysteine and the closing phenylalanine or tryptophan. Fields, in order: clone size, D gene, V gene, J gene, CDR3 protein, CDR3 DNA. A D gene is named only where the DNA matches it firmly. Clone size is shown for a subset of rows, as once, few, many or a class of expanded clone.

abundance: -; d_gene: -; v_gene: TRBV27; j_gene: TRBJ2-5; CDR3aa: CASSTRQDPETQYF; CDR3nt: TGTGCCAGCAGCACCAGACAGGACCCAGAGACCCAGTACTTC
abundance: -; d_gene: -; v_gene: TRBV6-6; j_gene: TRBJ2-2; CDR3aa: CASSYSKVGELFF; CDR3nt: TGTGCCAGCAGTTACTCGAAAGTCGGGGAGCTGTTTTTT
abundance: -; d_gene: -; v_gene: TRBV6-6; j_gene: TRBJ2-3; CDR3aa: CASSYREVPPATDTQYF; CDR3nt: TGTGCCAGCAGTTACAGAGAGGTCCCACCAGCCACAGATACGCAGTATTTT
abundance: -; d_gene: -; v_gene: TRBV6-5; j_gene: TRBJ1-2; CDR3aa: CASSRGTGYTF; CDR3nt: TGTGCCAGCAGCCGAGGGACCGGCTACACCTTC
abundance: many; d_gene: -; v_gene: TRBV7-2; j_gene: TRBJ2-3; CDR3aa: CASSLKGRVSYF; CDR3nt: TGTGCCAGCAGCTTAAAGGGACGGGTTTCCTATTTT
abundance: few; d_gene: -; v_gene: TRBV12-3/TRBV12-4; j_gene: TRBJ2-5; CDR3aa: CASSLAQGGELLETQYF; CDR3nt: TGTGCCAGCAGTTTAGCGCAGGGGGGCGAACTCTTAGAGACCCAGTACTTC
abundance: few; d_gene: TRBD2; v_gene: TRBV6-1; j_gene: TRBJ2-1; CDR3aa: CASLVGLAGYNEQFF; CDR3nt: TGTGCCAGCCTAGTGGGACTAGCGGGTTACAATGAGCAGTTCTTC
abundance: once; d_gene: -; v_gene: TRBV6-1; j_gene: TRBJ2-1; CDR3aa: CASSQTGDNKQFF; CDR3nt: TGTGCCAGCAGTCAAACAGGTGATAATAAGCAGTTCTTC
abundance: many; d_gene: -; v_gene: TRBV7-8; j_gene: TRBJ1-1; CDR3aa: CASSLPQGVNTEAFF; CDR3nt: TGTGCCAGCAGCTTACCACAGGGTGTGAACACTGAAGCTTTCTTT
abundance: many; d_gene: -; v_gene: TRBV7-2; j_gene: TRBJ2-1; CDR3aa: CASTVPPGAVYNEQFF; CDR3nt: TGTGCCAGCACCGTCCCCCCAGGTGCGGTCTACAATGAGCAGTTCTTC
abundance: many; d_gene: TRBD2; v_gene: TRBV10-2; j_gene: TRBJ2-3; CDR3aa: CASSESSGGGTDTQYF; CDR3nt: TGCGCCAGCAGTGAGTCTAGCGGGGGGGGGACAGATACGCAGTATTTT
abundance: -; d_gene: -; v_gene: TRBV10-2; j_gene: TRBJ1-1; CDR3aa: CASSEFAIEAFF; CDR3nt: TGCGCCAGCAGTGAGTTTGCGATCGAAGCTTTCTTT